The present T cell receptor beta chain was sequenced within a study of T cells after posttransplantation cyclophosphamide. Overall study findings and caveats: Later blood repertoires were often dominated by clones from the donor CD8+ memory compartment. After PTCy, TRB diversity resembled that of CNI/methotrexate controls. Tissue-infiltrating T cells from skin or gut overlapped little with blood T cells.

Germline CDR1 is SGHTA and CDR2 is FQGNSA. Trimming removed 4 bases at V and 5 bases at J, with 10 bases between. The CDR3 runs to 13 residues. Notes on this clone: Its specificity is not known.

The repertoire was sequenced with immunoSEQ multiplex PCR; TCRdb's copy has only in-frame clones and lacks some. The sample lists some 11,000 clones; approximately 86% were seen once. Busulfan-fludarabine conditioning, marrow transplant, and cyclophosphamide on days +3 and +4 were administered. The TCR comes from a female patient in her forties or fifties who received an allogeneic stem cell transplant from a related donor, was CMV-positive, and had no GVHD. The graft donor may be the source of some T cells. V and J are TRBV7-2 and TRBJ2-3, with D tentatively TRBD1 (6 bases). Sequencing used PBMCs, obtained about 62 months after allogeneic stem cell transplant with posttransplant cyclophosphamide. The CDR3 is CASSSTGLDTQYF. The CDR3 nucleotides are TGTGCCAGCAGCTCGACAGGTTTAGATACGCAGTATTTT.